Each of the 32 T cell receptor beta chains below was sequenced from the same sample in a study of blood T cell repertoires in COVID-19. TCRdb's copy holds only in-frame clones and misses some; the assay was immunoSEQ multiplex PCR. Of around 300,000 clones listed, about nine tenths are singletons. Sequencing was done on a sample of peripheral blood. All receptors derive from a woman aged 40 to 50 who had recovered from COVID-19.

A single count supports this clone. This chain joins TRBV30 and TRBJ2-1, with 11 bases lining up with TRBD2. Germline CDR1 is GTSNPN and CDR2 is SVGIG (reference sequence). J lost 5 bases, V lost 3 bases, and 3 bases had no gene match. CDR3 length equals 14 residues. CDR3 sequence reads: CAWRLAGDNNEQFF. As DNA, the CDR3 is TGTGCCTGGAGACTAGCGGGAGACAACAATGAGCAGTTCTTC.

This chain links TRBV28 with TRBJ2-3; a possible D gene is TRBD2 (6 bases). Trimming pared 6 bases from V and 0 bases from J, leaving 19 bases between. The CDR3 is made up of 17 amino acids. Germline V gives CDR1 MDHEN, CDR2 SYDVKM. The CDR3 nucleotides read TGTGCCAGCAGCGTCCCCCAAGGGCGGGATAGCACAGATACGCAGTATTTT. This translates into CASSVPQGRDSTDTQYF.

For the CDR3, the DNA is TGTGCCAGCAGCTTAGATCCAGGGACTAATGGGGCCAACGTCCTGACTTTC. Translation: CASSLDPGTNGANVLTF. The genes are TRBV11-3 and TRBJ2-6; 7 positions match TRBD2. The CDR3 consists of 17 residues. The V segment lost 0 bases and the J segment 3 bases; nucleotides outside the gene matches: 5. Germline V gene data show CDR1 as SGHNT and CDR2 as YENEEA.

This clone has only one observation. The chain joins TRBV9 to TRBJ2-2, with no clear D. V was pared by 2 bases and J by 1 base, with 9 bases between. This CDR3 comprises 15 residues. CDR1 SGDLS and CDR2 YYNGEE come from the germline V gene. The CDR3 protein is CASSVRLQNTGELFF. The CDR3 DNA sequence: TGTGCCAGCAGCGTCAGACTCCAGAACACCGGGGAGCTGTTTTTT.

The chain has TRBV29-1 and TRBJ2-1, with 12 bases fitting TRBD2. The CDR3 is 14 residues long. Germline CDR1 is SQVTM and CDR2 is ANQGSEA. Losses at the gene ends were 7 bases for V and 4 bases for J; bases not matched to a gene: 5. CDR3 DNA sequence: TGCAGCGCCGGCGGGACTAGCGGGTACAATGAGCAGTTCTTC. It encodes CSAGGTSGYNEQFF.

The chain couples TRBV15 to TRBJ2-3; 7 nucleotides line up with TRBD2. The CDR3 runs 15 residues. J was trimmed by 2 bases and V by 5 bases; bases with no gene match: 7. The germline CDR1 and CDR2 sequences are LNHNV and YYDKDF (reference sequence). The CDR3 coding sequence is TGTGCCACCAGCCCGCCGGGGAGGGCCACAGATACGCAGTATTTT. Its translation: CATSPPGRATDTQYF. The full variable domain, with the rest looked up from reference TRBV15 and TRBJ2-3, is DAMVIQNPRYQVTQFGKPVTLSCSQTLNHNVMYWYQQKSSQAPKLLFHYYDKDFNNEADTPDNFQSRRPNTSFCFLDIRSPGLGDTAMYLCATSPPGRATDTQYFGPGTRLTVL.

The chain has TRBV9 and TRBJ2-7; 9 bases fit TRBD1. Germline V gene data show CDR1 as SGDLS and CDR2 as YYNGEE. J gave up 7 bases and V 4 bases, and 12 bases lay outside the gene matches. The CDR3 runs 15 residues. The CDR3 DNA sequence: TGTGCCAGCAGCTACCGGGGACAGGGCTTGGAAGAGCAGTACTTC. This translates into CASSYRGQGLEEQYF.

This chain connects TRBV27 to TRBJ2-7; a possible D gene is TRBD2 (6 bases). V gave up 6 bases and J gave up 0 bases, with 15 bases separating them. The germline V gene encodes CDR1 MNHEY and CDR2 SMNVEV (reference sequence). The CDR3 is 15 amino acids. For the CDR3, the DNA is TGTGCCAGCAGAACGAGTAGCGGTAACTCCTACGAGCAGTACTTC. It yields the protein CASRTSSGNSYEQYF.

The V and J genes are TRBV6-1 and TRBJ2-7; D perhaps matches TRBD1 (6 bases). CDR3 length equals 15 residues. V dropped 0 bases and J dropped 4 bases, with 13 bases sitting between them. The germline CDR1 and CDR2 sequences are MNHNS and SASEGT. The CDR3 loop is CASSEARTVGYEQYF. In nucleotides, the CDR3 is TGTGCCAGCAGTGAAGCACGGACAGTAGGTTACGAGCAGTACTTC.

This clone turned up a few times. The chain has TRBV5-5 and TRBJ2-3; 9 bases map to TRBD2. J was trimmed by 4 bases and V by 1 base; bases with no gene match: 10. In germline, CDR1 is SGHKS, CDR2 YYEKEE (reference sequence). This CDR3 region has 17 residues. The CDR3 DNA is TGTGCCAGCAGCTTGACGATAGCGGGAGTAGGTGCAGATACGCAGTATTTT. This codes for CASSLTIAGVGADTQYF.

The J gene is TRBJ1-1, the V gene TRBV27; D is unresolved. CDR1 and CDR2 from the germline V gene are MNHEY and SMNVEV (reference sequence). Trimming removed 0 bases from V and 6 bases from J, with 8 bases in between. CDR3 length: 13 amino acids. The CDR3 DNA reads TGTGCCAGCAGTTTATCGGTTGGCTCTGAAGCTTTCTTT. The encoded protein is CASSLSVGSEAFF.

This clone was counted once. CDR3 nucleotides: TGTGCCAGCAGCCAAGACGAGGGAGTGGGGGAGCTGTTTTTT. Its translation is CASSQDEGVGELFF. V gene TRBV14 combines with J gene TRBJ2-2; a weak D match, TRBD2 (5 bases). Between the trimmed V and J ends, which lost 0 bases and 8 bases, there was a span of 10 bases. The V gene's germline CDR1 is SGHDN and CDR2 FVKESK. The CDR3 length is 14 residues. Filled out from reference TRBV14 and TRBJ2-2, the complete variable domain reads EAGVTQFPSHSVIEKGQTVTLRCDPISGHDNLYWYRRVMGKEIKFLLHFVKESKQDESGMPNNRFLAERTGGTYSTLKVQPAELEDSGVYFCASSQDEGVGELFFGEGSRLTVL.

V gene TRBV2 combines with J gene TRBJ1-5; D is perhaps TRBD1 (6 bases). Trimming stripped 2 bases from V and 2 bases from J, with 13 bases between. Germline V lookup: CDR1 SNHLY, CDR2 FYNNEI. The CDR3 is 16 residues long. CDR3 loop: CASSEWGRKGNQPQHF. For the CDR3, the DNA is TGTGCCAGCAGTGAATGGGGGCGGAAGGGCAATCAGCCCCAGCATTTT. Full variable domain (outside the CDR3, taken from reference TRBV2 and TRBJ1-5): EPEVTQTPSHQVTQMGQEVILRCVPISNHLYFYWYRQILGQKVEFLVSFYNNEISEKSEIFDDQFSVERPDGSNFTLKIRSTKLEDSAMYFCASSEWGRKGNQPQHFGDGTRLSIL.

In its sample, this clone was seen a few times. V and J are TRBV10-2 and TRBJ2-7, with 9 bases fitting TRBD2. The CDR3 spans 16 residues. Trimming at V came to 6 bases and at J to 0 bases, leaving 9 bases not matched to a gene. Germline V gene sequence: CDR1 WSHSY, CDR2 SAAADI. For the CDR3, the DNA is TGCGCCAGCAGAGGTCTAGCGGGGTCGAGCTCCTACGAGCAGTACTTC. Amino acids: CASRGLAGSSSYEQYF.

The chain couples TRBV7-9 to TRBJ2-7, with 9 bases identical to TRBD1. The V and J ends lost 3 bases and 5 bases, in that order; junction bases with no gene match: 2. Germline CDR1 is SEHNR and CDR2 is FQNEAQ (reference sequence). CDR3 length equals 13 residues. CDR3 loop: CASSLGQGNEQYF. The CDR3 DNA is TGTGCCAGCAGCTTGGGACAGGGCAACGAGCAGTACTTC.

This CDR3 reads CASSVGQGVNSPLHF. The CDR3 region has the DNA TGTGCCAGTAGTGTGGGACAGGGGGTAAATTCACCCCTCCACTTT. J is TRBJ1-6 and V is TRBV19, with TRBD1 identical over 11 bases. The germline CDR1 and CDR2 sequences are LNHDA and SQIVND (reference sequence). CDR3 length equals 15 residues. V trimming: 5 bases; J trimming: 7 bases; junction bases outside the gene matches: 4.

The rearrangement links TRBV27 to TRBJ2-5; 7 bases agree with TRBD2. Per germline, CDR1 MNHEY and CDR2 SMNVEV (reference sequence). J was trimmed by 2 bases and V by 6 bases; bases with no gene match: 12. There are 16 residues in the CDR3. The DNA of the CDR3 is TGTGCCAGCAGCCGGTGGGGGGGAAGCCTACAAGAGACCCAGTACTTC. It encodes CASSRWGGSLQETQYF.

Here the CDR3 reads CASSYATVTGELFF. The CDR3 DNA reads TGTGCCAGCAGTTACGCGACAGTCACCGGGGAGCTGTTTTTT. The chain links TRBV27 to TRBJ2-2; D is possibly TRBD1 (5 bases). With 4 bases removed from V and 4 bases from J, the gap between germline ends came to 10 bases. Germline CDR1 reads MNHEY; CDR2 reads SMNVEV (reference sequence). The CDR3 covers 14 residues.

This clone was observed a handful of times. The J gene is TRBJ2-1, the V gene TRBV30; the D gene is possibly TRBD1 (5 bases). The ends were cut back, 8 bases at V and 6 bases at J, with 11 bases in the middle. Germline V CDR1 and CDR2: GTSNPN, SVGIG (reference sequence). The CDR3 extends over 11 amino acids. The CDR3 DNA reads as TGTGCCACTGGCCAGGGCAATGAGCAGTTCTTC. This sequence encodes CATGQGNEQFF.

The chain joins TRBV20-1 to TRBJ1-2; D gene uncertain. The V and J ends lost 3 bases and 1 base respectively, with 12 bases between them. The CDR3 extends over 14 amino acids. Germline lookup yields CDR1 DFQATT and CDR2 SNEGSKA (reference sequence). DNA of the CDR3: TGCAGTGCTAGTTCTACAGATTTTAACTATGGCTACACCTTC. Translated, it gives CSASSTDFNYGYTF.

The DNA for the CDR3 is TGTGCCAGCAGCTTGGTGAGCGGGGGCCAAGAGACCCAGTACTTC. Protein product: CASSLVSGGQETQYF. J is TRBJ2-5 and V is TRBV5-6; 8 bases map to TRBD2. Germline values: CDR1 SGHDT, CDR2 YYEEEE. J was trimmed by 1 base and V by 0 bases; bases with no gene match: 2. The CDR3 runs to 15 residues.

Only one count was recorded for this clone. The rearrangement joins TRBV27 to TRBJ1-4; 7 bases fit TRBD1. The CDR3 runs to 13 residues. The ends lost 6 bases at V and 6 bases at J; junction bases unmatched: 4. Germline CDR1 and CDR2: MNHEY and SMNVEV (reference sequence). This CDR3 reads CASSPGGHEKLFF. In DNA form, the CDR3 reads TGTGCCAGCAGCCCAGGGGGGCATGAAAAACTGTTTTTT.

In DNA form, the CDR3 reads TGTGCCAGCACTCGTCCGGGACAGGGAGGTGAAAAACTGTTTTTT. Translated, it gives CASTRPGQGGEKLFF. The chain has TRBV6-6 and TRBJ1-4; 9 nucleotides agree with TRBD1. Germline CDR1 is MNHNY and CDR2 is SVGAGI (reference sequence). The trim removed 7 bases at V and 7 bases at J, leaving 10 bases unmatched. The CDR3 is 15 amino acids.

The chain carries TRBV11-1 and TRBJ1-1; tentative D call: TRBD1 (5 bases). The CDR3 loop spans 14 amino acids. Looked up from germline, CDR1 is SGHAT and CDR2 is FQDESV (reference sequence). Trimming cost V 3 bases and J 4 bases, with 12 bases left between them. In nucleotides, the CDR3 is TGTGCCAGCAGCTTCGCGGGGCTAGGCACTGAAGCTTTCTTT. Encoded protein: CASSFAGLGTEAFF.

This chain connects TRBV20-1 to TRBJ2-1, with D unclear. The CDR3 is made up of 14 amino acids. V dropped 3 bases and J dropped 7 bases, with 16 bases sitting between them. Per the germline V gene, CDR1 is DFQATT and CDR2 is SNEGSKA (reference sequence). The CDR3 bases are TGCAGTGCTAGTGGAGACCCGACGCGGAATGAGCAGTTCTTC. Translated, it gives CSASGDPTRNEQFF.

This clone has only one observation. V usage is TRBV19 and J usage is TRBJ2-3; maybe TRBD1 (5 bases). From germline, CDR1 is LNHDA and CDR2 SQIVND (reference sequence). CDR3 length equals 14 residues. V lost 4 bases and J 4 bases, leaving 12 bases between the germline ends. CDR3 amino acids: CASSTPTEPDTQYF. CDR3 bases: TGTGCCAGTAGTACGCCGACAGAACCAGATACGCAGTATTTT.

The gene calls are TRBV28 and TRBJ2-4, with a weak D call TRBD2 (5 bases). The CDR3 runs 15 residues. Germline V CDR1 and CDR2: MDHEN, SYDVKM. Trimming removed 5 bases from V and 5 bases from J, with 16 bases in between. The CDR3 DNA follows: TGTGCCAGCAGTCCAGGACTCCCCACCCAAAACATTCAGTACTTC. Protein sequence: CASSPGLPTQNIQYF.

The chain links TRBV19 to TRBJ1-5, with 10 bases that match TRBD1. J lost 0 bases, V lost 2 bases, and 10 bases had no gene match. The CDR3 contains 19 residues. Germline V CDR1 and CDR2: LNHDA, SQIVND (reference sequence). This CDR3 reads CASSISPDRGQDSNQPQHF. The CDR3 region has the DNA TGTGCCAGTAGTATATCCCCCGACAGGGGGCAGGATAGCAATCAGCCCCAGCATTTT.

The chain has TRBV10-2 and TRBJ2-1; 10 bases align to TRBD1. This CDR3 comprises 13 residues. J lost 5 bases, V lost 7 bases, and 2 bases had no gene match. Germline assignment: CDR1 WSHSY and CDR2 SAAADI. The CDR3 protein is CASTGTGDNEQFF. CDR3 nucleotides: TGCGCCAGCACTGGGACAGGGGACAATGAGCAGTTCTTC.

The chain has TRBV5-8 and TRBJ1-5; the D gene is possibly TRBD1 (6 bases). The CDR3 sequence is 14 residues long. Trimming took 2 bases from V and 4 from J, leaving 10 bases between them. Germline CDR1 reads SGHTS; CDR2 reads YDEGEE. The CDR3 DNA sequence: TGTGCCAGCAGCTTTTTAGGACAGAATCAGCCCCAGCATTTT. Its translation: CASSFLGQNQPQHF.

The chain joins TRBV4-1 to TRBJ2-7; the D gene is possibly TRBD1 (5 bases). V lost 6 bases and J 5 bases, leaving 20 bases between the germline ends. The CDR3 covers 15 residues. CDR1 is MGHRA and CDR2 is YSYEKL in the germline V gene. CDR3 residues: CASRSEPQGPDEQYF. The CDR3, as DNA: TGCGCCAGCAGATCAGAGCCCCAGGGTCCCGACGAGCAGTACTTC.

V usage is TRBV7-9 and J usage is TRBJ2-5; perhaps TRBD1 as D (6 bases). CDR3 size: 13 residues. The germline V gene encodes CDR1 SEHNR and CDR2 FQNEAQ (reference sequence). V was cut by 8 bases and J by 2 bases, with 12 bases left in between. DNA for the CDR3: TGTGCCAGCCAGGGGCAGGGGCAAGAGACCCAGTACTTC. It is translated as CASQGQGQETQYF.